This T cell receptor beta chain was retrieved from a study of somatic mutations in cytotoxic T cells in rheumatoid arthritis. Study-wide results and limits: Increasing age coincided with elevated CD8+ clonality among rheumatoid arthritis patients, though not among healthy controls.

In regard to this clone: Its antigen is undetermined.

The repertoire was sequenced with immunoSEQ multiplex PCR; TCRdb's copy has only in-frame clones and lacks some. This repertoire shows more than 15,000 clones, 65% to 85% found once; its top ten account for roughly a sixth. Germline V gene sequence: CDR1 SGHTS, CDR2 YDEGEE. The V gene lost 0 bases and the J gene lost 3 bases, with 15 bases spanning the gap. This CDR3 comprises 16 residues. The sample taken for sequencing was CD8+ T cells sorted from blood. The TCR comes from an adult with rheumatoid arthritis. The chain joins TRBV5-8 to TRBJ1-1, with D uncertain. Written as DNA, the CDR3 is TGTGCCAGCAGCTTGGTCAGAACCCTAACGGACACTGAAGCTTTCTTT. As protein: CASSLVRTLTDTEAFF.